This T cell receptor beta chain emerged from a study of blood T cell repertoires in COVID-19. The overall study: Samples taken during acute and convalescent COVID-19 were collected in the United States, Italy and Spain. PBMCs, B-cell-depleted T cells, or T cells provided the cDNA or gDNA that made up the material.

Generated by immunoSEQ multiplex PCR, the TCRdb table keeps only in-frame clones and is missing some. The table has under 350,000 clones, 75% to 90% seen once. This sequence originates from a man aged 50 or older with acute or convalescent COVID-19. The sample taken for sequencing was peripheral blood.

The CDR3 is CAISPNRANYGYTF. Here the CDR3 DNA reads TGTGCCATCAGTCCGAACAGAGCTAACTATGGCTACACCTTC. V usage is TRBV10-3 and J usage is TRBJ1-2; D remains unclear. CDR1 is ENHRY and CDR2 is SYGVKD in the germline V gene. V lost 5 bases and J lost 0, with 10 bases in between. The CDR3 totals 14 residues.